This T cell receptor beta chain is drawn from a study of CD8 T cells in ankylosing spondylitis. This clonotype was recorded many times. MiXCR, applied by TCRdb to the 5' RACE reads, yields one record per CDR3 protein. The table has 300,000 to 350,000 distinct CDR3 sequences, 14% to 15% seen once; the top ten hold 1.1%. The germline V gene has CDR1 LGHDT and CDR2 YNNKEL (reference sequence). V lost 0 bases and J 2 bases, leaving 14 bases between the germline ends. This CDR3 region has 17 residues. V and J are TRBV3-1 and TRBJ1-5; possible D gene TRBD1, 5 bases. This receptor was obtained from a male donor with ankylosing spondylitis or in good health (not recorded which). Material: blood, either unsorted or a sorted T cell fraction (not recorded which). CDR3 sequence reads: CASSQDAPGSGNQPQHF. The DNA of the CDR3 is TGTGCCAGCAGCCAAGATGCCCCAGGGAGTGGCAATCAGCCCCAGCATTTT. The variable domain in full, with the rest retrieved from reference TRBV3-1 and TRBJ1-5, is DTAVSQTPKYLVTQMGNDKSIKCEQNLGHDTMYWYKQDSKKFLKIMFSYNNKELIINETVPNRFSPKSPDKAHLNLHINSLELGDSAVYFCASSQDAPGSGNQPQHFGDGTRLSIL.